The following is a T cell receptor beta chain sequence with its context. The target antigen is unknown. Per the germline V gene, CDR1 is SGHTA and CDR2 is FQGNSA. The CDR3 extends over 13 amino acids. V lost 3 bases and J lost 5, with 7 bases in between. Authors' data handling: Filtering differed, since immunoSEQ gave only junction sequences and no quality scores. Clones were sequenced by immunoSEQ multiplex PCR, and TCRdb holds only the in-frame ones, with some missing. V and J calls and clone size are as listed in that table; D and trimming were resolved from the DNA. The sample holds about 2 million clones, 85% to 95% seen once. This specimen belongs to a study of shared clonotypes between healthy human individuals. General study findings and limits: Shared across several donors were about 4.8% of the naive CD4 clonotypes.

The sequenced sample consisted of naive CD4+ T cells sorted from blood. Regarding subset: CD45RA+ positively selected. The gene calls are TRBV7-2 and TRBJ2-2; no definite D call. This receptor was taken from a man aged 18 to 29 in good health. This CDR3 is CASSFRPTGELFF. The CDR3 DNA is TGTGCCAGCAGCTTTAGGCCAACCGGGGAGCTGTTTTTT.